What follows is one T cell receptor beta chain and its context. Its antigen is not known. The sequenced material, unsorted PBMC DNA, was run on ten immunoSEQ deep assay plates. Produced via immunoSEQ multiplex PCR; TCRdb's table is partial and in-frame only. The table has roughly 500,000 clones, 76% seen once; the top ten hold 10% to 15%. This entry belongs to a study of shared clonotypes between healthy human individuals. Study-wide findings and caveats: Only a few donors were included, so the genetic and exposure-history diversity represented was limited.

CDR1 is KGHSH, CDR2 LQKENI, per germline. CDR3 length: 15 residues. The ends lost 5 bases at V and 6 bases at J; junction bases unmatched: 4. The clonotype comes from a woman aged 40 to 50 in good health. Some clones in this sample may be carry-over from other donors' samples. This rearrangement joins TRBV18 to TRBJ2-1, with TRBD2 matching 13 bases. Sequenced material: PBMCs. The CDR3 sequence: CASSSGLAGLNEQFF. CDR3 DNA: TGTGCCAGCTCATCGGGACTAGCGGGACTCAATGAGCAGTTCTTC. Supplemented by reference TRBV18 and TRBJ2-1, the full variable domain reads NAGVMQNPRHLVRRRGQEARLRCSPMKGHSHVYWYRQLPEEGLKFMVYLQKENIIDESGMPKERFSAEFPKEGPSILRIQQVVRGDSAAYFCASSSGLAGLNEQFFGPGTRLTVL.